One sample yielded the 2 T cell receptor beta chains listed below, sequenced in a study of T cells in Graves' hyperthyroidism and ophthalmopathy. Amplification yielded TCR beta CDR3 regions, with RNA transcripts as the source. Researchers ran a first-round RT-PCR on the TCR CDR3 using the HTBI primer set. MiXCR, run by TCRdb on the multiplex PCR reads, gives a single entry per CDR3 protein. The sample has a few hundred thousand distinct CDR3 sequences, more than 14% seen once. Input material: blood. These receptors were obtained from a woman in her twenties or thirties with Graves' ophthalmopathy.

The sample holds many counts of this clonotype. The chain recombines TRBV20-1 with TRBJ2-5; 12 nucleotides match TRBD2. V lost 6 bases, J lost 7 bases, and 9 bases stayed unmatched. This CDR3 spans 14 amino acids. Germline CDR1 and CDR2: DFQATT and SNEGSKA (reference sequence). The CDR3 region has the DNA TGCAGTGCCCAGAGGACTAGCGGGGCGACGACCCAGTACTTC. This codes for CSAQRTSGATTQYF.

This clonotype was recorded many times. CDR3 nucleotide sequence: TGTGCCTGGAGTGGAGTCAGCTCGAACACCGGGGAGCTGTTTTTT. Translated: CAWSGVSSNTGELFF. The chain combines TRBV30 with TRBJ2-2, with unresolved D. This CDR3 is built from 15 residues. CDR1 and CDR2 (germline): GTSNPN, SVGIG (reference sequence). V lost 1 base, J lost 0 bases, and 9 bases lay in between.